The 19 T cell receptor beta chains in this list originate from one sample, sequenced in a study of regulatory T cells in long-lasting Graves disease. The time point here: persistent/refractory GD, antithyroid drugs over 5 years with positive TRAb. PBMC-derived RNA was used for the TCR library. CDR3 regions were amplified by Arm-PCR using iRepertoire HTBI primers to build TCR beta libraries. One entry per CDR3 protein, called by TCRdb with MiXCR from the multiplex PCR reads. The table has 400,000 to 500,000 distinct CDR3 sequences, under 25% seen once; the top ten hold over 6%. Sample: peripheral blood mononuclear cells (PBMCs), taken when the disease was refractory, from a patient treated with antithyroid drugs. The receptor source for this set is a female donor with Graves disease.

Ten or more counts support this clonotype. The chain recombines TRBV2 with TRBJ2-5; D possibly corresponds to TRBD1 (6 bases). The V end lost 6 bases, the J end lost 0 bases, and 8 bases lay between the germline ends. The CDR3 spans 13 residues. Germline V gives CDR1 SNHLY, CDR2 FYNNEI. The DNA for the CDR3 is TGTGCCAGCAGAAGGGGGAACCAAGAGACCCAGTACTTC. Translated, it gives CASRRGNQETQYF.

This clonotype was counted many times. The CDR3 DNA sequence: TGTGCCAGCAGTTACAAGTGGGAGCAGTACTTC. This sequence encodes CASSYKWEQYF. The gene calls are TRBV28 and TRBJ2-7, with D hard to call. CDR1 MDHEN and CDR2 SYDVKM come from the germline V gene. Trimming took off 4 bases at V and 7 bases at J, with 8 bases between the two ends. The CDR3 contains 11 residues.

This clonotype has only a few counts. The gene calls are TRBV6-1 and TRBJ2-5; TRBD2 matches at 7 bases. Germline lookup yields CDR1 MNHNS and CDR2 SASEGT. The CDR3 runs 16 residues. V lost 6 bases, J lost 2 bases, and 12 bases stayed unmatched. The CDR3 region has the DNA TGTGCCAGCAGCCGCCCCCCTAGCGGAGGTCAAGAGACCCAGTACTTC. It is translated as CASSRPPSGGQETQYF.

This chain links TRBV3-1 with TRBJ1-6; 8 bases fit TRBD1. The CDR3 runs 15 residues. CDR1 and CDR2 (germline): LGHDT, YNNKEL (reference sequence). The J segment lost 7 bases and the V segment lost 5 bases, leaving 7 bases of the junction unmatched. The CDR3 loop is CASSGMTGVNSPLHF. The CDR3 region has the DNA TGTGCCAGCAGCGGAATGACAGGGGTCAATTCACCCCTCCACTTT. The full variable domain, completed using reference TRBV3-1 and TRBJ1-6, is DTAVSQTPKYLVTQMGNDKSIKCEQNLGHDTMYWYKQDSKKFLKIMFSYNNKELIINETVPNRFSPKSPDKAHLNLHINSLELGDSAVYFCASSGMTGVNSPLHFGNGTRLTVT.

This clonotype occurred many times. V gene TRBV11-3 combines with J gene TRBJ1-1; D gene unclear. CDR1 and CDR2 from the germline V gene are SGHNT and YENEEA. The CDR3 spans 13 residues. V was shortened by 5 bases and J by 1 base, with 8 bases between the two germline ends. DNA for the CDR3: TGTGCCAGCAGCGCCCATGAGAACACTGAAGCTTTCTTT. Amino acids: CASSAHENTEAFF.

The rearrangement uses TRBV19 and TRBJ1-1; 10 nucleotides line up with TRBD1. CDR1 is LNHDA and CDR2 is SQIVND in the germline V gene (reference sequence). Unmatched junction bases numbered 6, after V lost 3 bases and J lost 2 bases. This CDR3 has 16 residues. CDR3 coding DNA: TGTGCCAGTAGTATCGGGACAGGGGTCCCCAACACTGAAGCTTTCTTT. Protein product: CASSIGTGVPNTEAFF. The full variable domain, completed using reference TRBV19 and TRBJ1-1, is DGGITQSPKYLFRKEGQNVTLSCEQNLNHDAMYWYRQDPGQGLRLIYYSQIVNDFQKGDIAEGYSVSREKKESFPLTVTSAQKNPTAFYLCASSIGTGVPNTEAFFGQGTRLTVV.

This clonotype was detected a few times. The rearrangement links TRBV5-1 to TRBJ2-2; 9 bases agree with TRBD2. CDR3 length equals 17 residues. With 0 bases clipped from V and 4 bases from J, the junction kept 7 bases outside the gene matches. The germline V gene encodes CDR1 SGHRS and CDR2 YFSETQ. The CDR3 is CASSLGASGASTGELFF. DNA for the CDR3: TGCGCCAGCAGCTTGGGGGCTAGCGGGGCGAGCACCGGGGAGCTGTTTTTT. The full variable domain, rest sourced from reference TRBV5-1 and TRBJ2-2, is KAGVTQTPRYLIKTRGQQVTLSCSPISGHRSVSWYQQTPGQGLQFLFEYFSETQRNKGNFPGRFSGRQFSNSRSEMNVSTLELGDSALYLCASSLGASGASTGELFFGEGSRLTVL.

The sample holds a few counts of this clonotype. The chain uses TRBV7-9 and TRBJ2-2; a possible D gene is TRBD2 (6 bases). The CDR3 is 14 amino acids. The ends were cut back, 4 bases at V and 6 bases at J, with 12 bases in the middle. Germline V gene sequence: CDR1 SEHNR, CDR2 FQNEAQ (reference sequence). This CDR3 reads CASSSPGGSGELFF. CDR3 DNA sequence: TGTGCCAGCAGCTCCCCCGGGGGATCCGGGGAGCTGTTTTTT.

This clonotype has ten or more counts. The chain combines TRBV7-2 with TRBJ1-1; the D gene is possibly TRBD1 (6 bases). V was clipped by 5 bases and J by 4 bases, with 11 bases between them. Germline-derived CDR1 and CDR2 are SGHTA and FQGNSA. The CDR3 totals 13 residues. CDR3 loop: CASSARGGTEAFF. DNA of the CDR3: TGTGCCAGCAGCGCCAGGGGAGGCACTGAAGCTTTCTTT.

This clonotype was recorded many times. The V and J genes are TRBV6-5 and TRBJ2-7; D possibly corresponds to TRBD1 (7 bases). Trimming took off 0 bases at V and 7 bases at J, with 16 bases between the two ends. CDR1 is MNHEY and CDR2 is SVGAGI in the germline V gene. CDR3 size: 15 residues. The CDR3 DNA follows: TGTGCCAGCAGTTACTCGTGGAGGCAGGGGGGTGAGCAGTACTTC. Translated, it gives CASSYSWRQGGEQYF.

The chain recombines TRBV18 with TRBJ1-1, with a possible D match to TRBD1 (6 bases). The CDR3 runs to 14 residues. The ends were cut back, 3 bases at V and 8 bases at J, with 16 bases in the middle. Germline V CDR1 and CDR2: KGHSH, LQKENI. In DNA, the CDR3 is TGTGCCAGCTCACCCGGGCAGGCCCAGGGGGAAGCTTTCTTT. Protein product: CASSPGQAQGEAFF.

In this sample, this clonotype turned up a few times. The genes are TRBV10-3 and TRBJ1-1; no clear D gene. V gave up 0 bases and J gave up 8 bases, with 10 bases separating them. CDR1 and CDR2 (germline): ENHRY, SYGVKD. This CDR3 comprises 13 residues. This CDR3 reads CAISESGKSEAFF. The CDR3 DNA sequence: TGTGCCATCAGTGAGTCGGGGAAGTCGGAAGCTTTCTTT.

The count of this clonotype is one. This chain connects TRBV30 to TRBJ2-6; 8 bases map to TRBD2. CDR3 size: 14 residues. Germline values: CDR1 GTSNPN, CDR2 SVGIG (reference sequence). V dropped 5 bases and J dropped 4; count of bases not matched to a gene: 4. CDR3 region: CAWLAGFGANVLTF. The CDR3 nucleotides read TGTGCCTGGCTAGCGGGCTTCGGGGCCAACGTCCTGACTTTC.

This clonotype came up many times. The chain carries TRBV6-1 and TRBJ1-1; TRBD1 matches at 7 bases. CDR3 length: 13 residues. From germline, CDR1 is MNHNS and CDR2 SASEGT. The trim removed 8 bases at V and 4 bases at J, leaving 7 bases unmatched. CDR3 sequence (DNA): TGTGCCAGCTTGACAGGGTCTAGCACTGAAGCTTTCTTT. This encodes CASLTGSSTEAFF.

The CDR3 DNA reads as TGTGCCAGCAGTCTCGACTACGACGTTGCGACAAACACCATATATTTT. Amino acid sequence: CASSLDYDVATNTIYF. The chain recombines TRBV6-2 or TRBV6-3 with TRBJ1-3; D gene uncertain. The CDR3 is 16 amino acids. The V and J ends lost 5 bases and 6 bases respectively, with 20 bases between them. Germline CDR1 MNHEY, CDR2 SVGEGT.

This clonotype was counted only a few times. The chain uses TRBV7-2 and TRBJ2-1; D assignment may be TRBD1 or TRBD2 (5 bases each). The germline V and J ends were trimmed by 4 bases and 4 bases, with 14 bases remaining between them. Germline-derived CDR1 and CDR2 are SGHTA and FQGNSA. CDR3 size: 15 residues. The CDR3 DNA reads TGTGCCAGCAGCTCCCGCGGGTGGGGGTACAATGAGCAGTTCTTC. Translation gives CASSSRGWGYNEQFF.

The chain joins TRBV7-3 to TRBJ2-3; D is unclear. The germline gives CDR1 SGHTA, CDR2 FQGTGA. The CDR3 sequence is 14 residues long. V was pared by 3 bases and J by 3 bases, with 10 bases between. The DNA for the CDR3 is TGTGCCAGCAGCTTGGATAGGCATACAGATACGCAGTATTTT. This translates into CASSLDRHTDTQYF.

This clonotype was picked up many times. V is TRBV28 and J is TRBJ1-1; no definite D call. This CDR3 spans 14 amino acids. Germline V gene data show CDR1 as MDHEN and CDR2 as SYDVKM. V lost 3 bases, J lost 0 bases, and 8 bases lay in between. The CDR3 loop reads CASSFLEVNTEAFF. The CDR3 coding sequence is TGTGCCAGCAGTTTTTTGGAGGTGAACACTGAAGCTTTCTTT.

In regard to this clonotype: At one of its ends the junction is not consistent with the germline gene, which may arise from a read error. CDR3: CASSKQPRDRGVF. In nucleotides, the CDR3 is TGTGCCAGCAGCAAGCAGCCCCGGGACAGGGGGGTCTTC. The rearrangement joins TRBV7-6 to TRBJ2-1, with 11 nucleotides matching TRBD1. The CDR3 runs to 13 residues. CDR1 is SGHVS and CDR2 is FNYEAQ in the germline V gene.